These T cell receptor beta chains were read from a single sample in a study of Ad26.COV2.S vaccination and SARS-CoV-2 variants. Some clones are missing from TCRdb's copy, which holds only in-frame ones; the method was immunoSEQ multiplex PCR. The sample has roughly 700,000 clones, more than 80% seen once. Sequenced here: peripheral blood, sampled in a trial of Ad26.COV2.S vaccine versus placebo. These receptor sequences come from a person aged 18-65 years who received the Ad26.COV2.S COVID-19 vaccine or a placebo. Each CDR3 is given with its conserved first and last residue. A D gene is named only where the DNA matches it firmly. The size entry is marked missing in some rows and otherwise reads once, few, many or a size class.

. | TRBJ2-4 | . | TRBV24-1 | CANDALLAKNIQYF | TGTGCCAACGACGCATTACTAGCCAAAAACATTCAGTACTTC
. | TRBJ1-1 | . | TRBV10-3 | CAITRDIMGEAFF | TGTGCCATCACCCGGGACATTATGGGTGAAGCTTTCTTT
. | TRBJ2-1 | TRBD2 | TRBV5-1 | CASSLTPGLAGVRASGNEQFF | TGCGCCAGCAGCTTAACCCCCGGACTAGCGGGAGTAAGGGCATCGGGCAATGAGCAGTTCTTC
. | TRBJ2-7 | . | TRBV7-2 | CASSPDWSSYEQYF | TGTGCCAGCAGCCCGGACTGGAGCTCCTACGAGCAGTACTTC
. | TRBJ2-3 | TRBD2 | TRBV30 | CAWSTRGGARDTQYF | TGTGCCTGGAGTACCCGGGGAGGGGCTAGGGATACGCAGTATTTT
. | TRBJ2-2 | TRBD2 | TRBV24-1 | CATSDSRLAGSGELFF | TGTGCCACCAGTGATTCCCGACTAGCGGGGAGCGGGGAGCTGTTTTTT
once | TRBJ2-7 | TRBD1 | TRBV30 | CAWAQTPGQVGEQYF | TGTGCCTGGGCCCAAACACCGGGACAGGTAGGCGAGCAGTACTTC
. | TRBJ2-7 | TRBD1 | TRBV15 | CAASRDPGQGYEQYF | TGTGCCGCCAGCAGAGATCCGGGACAGGGGTACGAGCAGTACTTC
. | TRBJ2-1 | TRBD1 | TRBV18 | CASSPNRDRIYNEQFF | TGTGCCAGCTCACCGAACCGGGACAGAATCTACAATGAGCAGTTCTTC
. | TRBJ1-6 | . | TRBV7-9 | CASSSDYNSPLHF | TGTGCCAGCAGCTCAGACTATAATTCACCCCTCCACTTT
. | TRBJ2-2 | TRBD1 | TRBV3-1/TRBV3-2 | CASSRPGTGSTGELFF | TGTGCCAGCAGCCGCCCCGGGACAGGGTCCACCGGGGAGCTGTTTTTT
. | TRBJ2-7 | . | TRBV27 | CASSPEQGSYEQYF | TGTGCCAGCAGTCCCGAACAGGGATCCTACGAGCAGTACTTC
. | TRBJ1-4 | . | TRBV21-1 | CASTPEGVGEKLFF | TGTGCCAGCACCCCGGAAGGTGTCGGGGAAAAACTGTTTTTT
. | TRBJ1-1 | TRBD1 | TRBV6-6 | CASSYAGTGLGEAFF | TGTGCCAGCAGTTACGCCGGGACAGGGTTGGGTGAAGCTTTCTTT
. | TRBJ2-1 | . | TRBV6-5 | CASSYSGVLDEQFF | TGTGCCAGCAGTTACTCTGGGGTCTTGGATGAGCAGTTCTTC
. | TRBJ2-7 | . | TRBV3-1/TRBV3-2 | CASSQGHAGNFAEQYF | TGTGCCAGCAGCCAAGGCCATGCGGGGAACTTCGCCGAGCAGTACTTC
. | TRBJ2-2 | . | TRBV6-6 | CASGSRANTGELFF | TGTGCCAGCGGCTCCAGGGCGAACACCGGGGAGCTGTTTTTT
. | TRBJ2-7 | TRBD2 | TRBV5-1 | CASGEGTGSYEQYF | TGCGCCAGCGGGGAGGGGACGGGATCCTACGAGCAGTACTTC
. | TRBJ2-3 | . | TRBV7-3 | CASSLMVLDTQYF | TGTGCCAGCAGCTTAATGGTCCTAGACACGCAGTATTTT
. | TRBJ2-1 | . | TRBV3-1/TRBV3-2 | CASSSSGSGAGGQFF | TGTGCCAGCAGCTCGAGCGGTAGCGGGGCAGGGGGGCAGTTCTTC
. | TRBJ2-3 | . | TRBV7-2 | CASSLDRDGTDTQYF | TGTGCCAGCAGCTTAGATCGGGACGGCACAGATACGCAGTATTTT
once | TRBJ1-2 | . | TRBV21-1 | CASSNSNGGRANYGYTF | TGTGCCAGCAGCAATAGTAACGGCGGGAGAGCTAACTATGGCTACACCTTC
. | TRBJ2-4 | TRBD2 | TRBV7-2 | CASSLDAGGGAKNIQYF | TGTGCCAGCAGCTTAGATGCGGGGGGTGGGGCCAAAAACATTCAGTACTTC
. | TRBJ2-7 | TRBD1 | TRBV7-2 | CASSPGSGQTYEQYF | TGTGCCAGCAGCCCGGGGTCGGGACAGACCTACGAGCAGTACTTC
few | TRBJ2-1 | . | TRBV19 | CASSMRNNEQFF | TGTGCCAGTAGTATGAGAAACAATGAGCAGTTCTTC
. | TRBJ1-2 | . | TRBV4-2 | CASSQDLMTEGYTF | TGTGCCAGCAGCCAAGATCTAATGACGGAGGGCTACACCTTC
. | TRBJ1-3 | . | TRBV30 | CAWEGRGEWSTIYF | TGTGCCTGGGAGGGTAGGGGGGAATGGAGCACCATATATTTT
. | TRBJ2-7 | . | TRBV12-2 | CASRLVRGQYF | TGTGCAAGTCGCTTAGTGCGGGGGCAGTACTTC
. | TRBJ2-1 | . | TRBV3-1/TRBV3-2 | CASSRPKRSSYNEQFF | TGTGCCAGCAGCCGACCTAAGCGGTCCTCCTACAATGAGCAGTTCTTC
. | TRBJ1-5 | . | TRBV7-9 | CASSPRGTTQPQHF | TGTGCCAGCAGCCCTCGTGGGACAACTCAGCCCCAGCATTTT
. | TRBJ2-2 | TRBD2 | TRBV5-8 | CASSWGTSGSITGELFF | TGTGCCAGCAGCTGGGGGACTAGCGGGAGTATCACCGGGGAGCTGTTTTTT